The source of this T cell receptor beta chain is a study of T cell changes during pregnancy in multiple sclerosis. From germline, CDR1 is SGHNT and CDR2 YYREEE (reference sequence). CDR3 size: 14 residues. Trimming took 4 bases from V and 7 from J; bases not matched to a gene: 9. The method was immunoSEQ multiplex PCR; TCRdb's version includes in-frame clones alone and lacks a portion of them. The sample lists approximately 52,000 clones, 80% to 95% occurring once. The source was CD4+ T cells from peripheral blood mononuclear cells, collected in the third trimester of pregnancy. This receptor was obtained from a female donor with multiple sclerosis, enrolled in a pregnancy study. The rearrangement uses TRBV5-4 and TRBJ1-1, with 8 bases matching TRBD1. CDR3 loop: CASSETGVEVEAFF. CDR3 in DNA: TGTGCCAGCAGCGAGACAGGGGTAGAGGTTGAAGCTTTCTTT.